Each of the 28 T cell receptor beta chains below was sequenced from the same sample in a study of blood T cell repertoires in COVID-19. The assay was immunoSEQ multiplex PCR, and TCRdb's table has in-frame clones only and misses some. Counted here are 300,000 to 400,000 clones, over 80% occurring once; the ten biggest clones make up about 4.7%. The sample was PBMCs or T cells enriched from blood (not recorded which). The receptors derive from a man aged 25 to 45 who had recovered from COVID-19.

The chain combines TRBV6-2 or TRBV6-3 with TRBJ2-7; maybe TRBD1 (5 bases). CDR1 MNHEY and CDR2 SVGEGT come from the germline V gene. V was trimmed by 5 bases and J by 0 bases, leaving 11 bases between them. This CDR3 is built from 14 residues. In DNA, the CDR3 is TGTGCCAGCAGTCCCCAGGGAAGCTCCTACGAGCAGTACTTC. Protein product: CASSPQGSSYEQYF.

The J gene is TRBJ1-2, the V gene TRBV7-8, with a weak D call TRBD1 (5 bases). V dropped 2 bases and J dropped 4 bases, with 17 bases sitting between them. CDR3 size: 16 residues. Germline V gives CDR1 SGHVS, CDR2 FQNEAQ. Here the CDR3 reads CASSLSSREGGYGYTF. The DNA for the CDR3 is TGTGCCAGCAGCTTATCTTCCAGGGAGGGTGGCTATGGCTACACCTTC.

V gene TRBV6-2 or TRBV6-3 combines with J gene TRBJ2-3, with D unresolved. CDR1 is MNHEY, CDR2 SVGEGT, per germline. V was pared by 2 bases and J by 10 bases, with 10 bases between. The CDR3 sequence is 12 residues long. The CDR3 protein is CASSYAEGAQYF. The CDR3 coding sequence is TGTGCCAGCAGTTACGCGGAAGGTGCGCAGTATTTT.

The chain couples TRBV7-9 to TRBJ1-2; weak D call: TRBD1 (6 bases). The germline V gene encodes CDR1 SEHNR and CDR2 FQNEAQ (reference sequence). This CDR3 has 13 residues. The ends were cut back, 5 bases at V and 7 bases at J, with 14 bases in the middle. CDR3 coding DNA: TGTGCCAGCAGCCCGGACAGTGTCGGTGGCTACACCTTC. Translating gives CASSPDSVGGYTF.

The chain is built from TRBV6-5 and TRBJ1-5; TRBD1 is a possible D gene (6 bases). The germline V and J ends were trimmed by 6 bases and 5 bases, with 14 bases remaining between them. The CDR3 contains 14 residues. Per germline, CDR1 MNHEY and CDR2 SVGAGI. This CDR3 is CASSRMGADQPQHF. The CDR3 DNA sequence: TGTGCCAGCAGCCGGATGGGGGCAGATCAGCCCCAGCATTTT.

The chain employs TRBV11-2 and TRBJ2-5; D is undetermined. Per germline, CDR1 SGHAT and CDR2 FQNNGV. This CDR3 spans 17 amino acids. Between the trimmed V and J ends, which lost 2 bases and 4 bases, there was a span of 20 bases. The DNA of the CDR3 is TGTGCCAGCAGCTTACGGTTAGTTCCTAACTCCGGAGAGACCCAGTACTTC. It codes for CASSLRLVPNSGETQYF.

This chain connects TRBV28 to TRBJ1-4; D is ambiguous. V lost 6 bases and J lost 6, with 20 bases in between. CDR1 is MDHEN, CDR2 SYDVKM, per germline. The CDR3 length is 16 residues. This CDR3 reads CASSPFLSLSYEKLFF. CDR3 bases: TGTGCCAGCAGCCCCTTTCTTTCGTTGTCGTATGAAAAACTGTTTTTT.

The V and J genes are TRBV28 and TRBJ1-4, with D perhaps TRBD1 (5 bases). The CDR3 has 15 residues. Germline values: CDR1 MDHEN, CDR2 SYDVKM. V shed 6 bases and J shed 0 bases, with 11 bases lying between them. The CDR3: CASRRQTATNEKLFF. The CDR3 nucleotides read TGTGCCAGCAGGCGACAGACCGCAACTAATGAAAAACTGTTTTTT.

The genes are TRBV19 and TRBJ1-5; TRBD1 matches at 11 bases. CDR3 size: 15 residues. V lost 3 bases and J lost 6; bases outside the gene matches: 4. The V gene's germline CDR1 is LNHDA and CDR2 SQIVND (reference sequence). CDR3 loop: CASSIGQGAIQPQHF. The DNA of the CDR3 is TGTGCCAGTAGTATTGGACAGGGGGCGATTCAGCCCCAGCATTTT.

The chain uses TRBV4-1 and TRBJ2-2, with unresolved D. V was shortened by 1 base and J by 0 bases, with 3 bases between the two germline ends. Germline loops: CDR1 MGHRA, CDR2 YSYEKL. The CDR3 loop spans 14 amino acids. CDR3 nucleotide sequence: TGCGCCAGCAGCCAAGTATCGAACACCGGGGAGCTGTTTTTT. As protein: CASSQVSNTGELFF.

This rearrangement joins TRBV5-6 to TRBJ2-7, with 8 bases lining up with TRBD1. The CDR3 loop spans 16 amino acids. Germline V gene sequence: CDR1 SGHDT, CDR2 YYEEEE. Trimming removed 0 bases from V and 5 bases from J; junction bases left unmatched: 10. CDR3 nucleotide sequence: TGTGCCAGCAGCTTGGATGTGACAGGGGTAAGCGACGAGCAGTACTTC. It codes for CASSLDVTGVSDEQYF. The entire variable domain, with the rest obtained from reference TRBV5-6 and TRBJ2-7, is as follows: DAGVTQSPTHLIKTRGQQVTLRCSPKSGHDTVSWYQQALGQGPQFIFQYYEEEERQRGNFPDRFSGHQFPNYSSELNVNALLLGDSALYLCASSLDVTGVSDEQYFGPGTRLTVT.

This clone was recorded only once. The V gene is TRBV7-8, the J gene TRBJ2-1; perhaps TRBD2 as D (6 bases). Trimming took 2 bases from V and 2 from J, leaving 10 bases between them. The CDR3 has 15 residues. Germline V gene data show CDR1 as SGHVS and CDR2 as FQNEAQ. CDR3 protein: CASSLRGLAYNEQFF. The CDR3 DNA reads as TGTGCCAGCAGCTTAAGGGGACTTGCCTACAATGAGCAGTTCTTC.

The CDR3 reads CASSLRGGTLGEQYF. CDR3 nucleotide sequence: TGTGCCAGCAGCCTGCGCGGAGGGACGCTTGGCGAGCAGTACTTC. This sequence joins TRBV3-1 (or the pseudogene TRBV3-2) and TRBJ2-7, with D tentatively TRBD2 (6 bases). The CDR3 contains 15 residues. Trimming stripped 4 bases from V and 6 bases from J, with 19 bases between. Germline assignment: CDR1 LGHDT and CDR2 YNNKEL (reference sequence).

The chain combines TRBV21-1 with TRBJ1-6. TRBV21-1 is deemed a pseudogene. This CDR3 region has 14 residues. The CDR3 loop reads CASSNGEGDSPLHF. DNA for the CDR3: TGTGCCAGCAGCAATGGGGAGGGAGACTCACCCCTCCACTTT.

The rearrangement joins TRBV27 to TRBJ2-3; 12 bases line up with TRBD2. V lost 6 bases, J lost 1 base, and 17 bases stayed unmatched. This CDR3 has 20 residues. The germline V gene has CDR1 MNHEY and CDR2 SMNVEV (reference sequence). The CDR3 DNA reads as TGTGCCAGCAGCACAACGGGGTCTAGCGGGGGGGCAGGCGGCACAGATACGCAGTATTTT. Its protein is CASSTTGSSGGAGGTDTQYF.

The chain uses TRBV19 and TRBJ2-3; D call uncertain. V lost 1 base to trimming and J lost 0 bases, with 8 bases between them. The germline V gene encodes CDR1 LNHDA and CDR2 SQIVND (reference sequence). The CDR3 is 15 amino acids. This CDR3 reads CASSIGVGSTDTQYF. Here the CDR3 DNA reads TGTGCCAGTAGTATAGGCGTCGGTAGCACAGATACGCAGTATTTT.

The chain recombines TRBV5-4 with TRBJ2-1; 9 bases are a match to TRBD1. The germline CDR1 and CDR2 sequences are SGHNT and YYREEE (reference sequence). With V trimmed by 4 bases and J by 6 bases, 11 bases remained unmatched. The CDR3 consists of 16 residues. This chain's CDR3 is CASSGSSGQGVNEQFF. In nucleotides, the CDR3 is TGTGCCAGCAGCGGGAGCTCGGGACAGGGAGTCAATGAGCAGTTCTTC.

This chain joins TRBV5-8 and TRBJ1-5; D gene ambiguous. Germline CDR1 is SGHTS and CDR2 is YDEGEE. The CDR3 contains 15 residues. Trimming took off 1 base at V and 1 base at J, with 9 bases between the two ends. As DNA, the CDR3 is TGTGCCAGCAGCTTGACAGACCTCAGCAATCAGCCCCAGCATTTT. Amino acid sequence: CASSLTDLSNQPQHF. Variable domain in full (rest from reference TRBV5-8 and TRBJ1-5): EAGVTQSPTHLIKTRGQQATLRCSPISGHTSVYWYQQALGLGLQFLLWYDEGEERNRGNFPPRFSGRQFPNYSSELNVNALELEDSALYLCASSLTDLSNQPQHFGDGTRLSIL.

The CDR3 DNA reads as TGTGCCAGCAGCTTAGACACCATCCCGAGCCACGAGCAGTACTTC. Protein product: CASSLDTIPSHEQYF. The gene calls are TRBV11-3 and TRBJ2-7, with no clear D. Germline CDR1 reads SGHNT; CDR2 reads YENEEA. CDR3 size: 15 residues. V was cut by 0 bases and J by 5 bases, with 14 bases left in between.

This clone occurred once. The rearrangement joins TRBV10-1 to TRBJ2-5, with D tentatively TRBD2 (5 bases). Germline assignment: CDR1 WNHNN and CDR2 SYGVQD (reference sequence). This CDR3 has 15 residues. V lost 0 bases to trimming and J lost 4 bases, with 12 bases between them. The CDR3 DNA reads as TGCGCCAGCAGTGAGTCGTTCGAGGGCATAGAGACCCAGTACTTC. Translation gives CASSESFEGIETQYF.

The chain couples TRBV6-5 to TRBJ2-3; 11 nucleotides align to TRBD2. The ends lost 8 bases at V and 3 bases at J; junction bases unmatched: 7. Germline V gene lookup returns CDR1 MNHEY and CDR2 SVGAGI. This CDR3 is built from 15 residues. The CDR3 sequence: CASCTLAGGTDTQYF. CDR3 bases: TGTGCCAGCTGCACTTTAGCGGGGGGGACAGATACGCAGTATTTT.

The chain employs TRBV6-6 and TRBJ2-4, with D perhaps matching TRBD2 (5 bases). Germline assignment: CDR1 MNHNY and CDR2 SVGAGI (reference sequence). The length of the CDR3 is 16 residues. V lost 6 bases, J lost 0 bases, and 15 bases lay in between. The CDR3 loop is CASSYGPGLAKNIQYF. CDR3 bases: TGTGCCAGCAGCTACGGGCCAGGACTAGCCAAAAACATTCAGTACTTC.

Only a few counts were recorded for this clone. This rearrangement joins TRBV30 to TRBJ1-2, with 12 bases fitting TRBD1. The CDR3 contains 15 residues. CDR1 GTSNPN and CDR2 SVGIG come from the germline V gene (reference sequence). The V gene end was trimmed by 5 bases and the J gene end by 3 bases; junction bases not matched to a gene: 7. CDR3 bases: TGTGCCTGGTCAACCGGGACAGGGGGCTACTATGGCTACACCTTC. Translating gives CAWSTGTGGYYGYTF.

This chain joins TRBV6-4 and TRBJ1-1, with TRBD1 matching over 12 bases. J gave up 7 bases and V 2 bases, and 2 bases lay outside the gene matches. Germline loops: CDR1 MRHNA, CDR2 SNTAGT. This CDR3 has 14 residues. CDR3 sequence (DNA): TGTGCCAGCAGTGACGGGACAGGGGGCCGTGAAGCTTTCTTT. Amino acid sequence: CASSDGTGGREAFF.

This sequence joins TRBV12-3 or TRBV12-4 and TRBJ2-7; 8 nucleotides align to TRBD1. CDR3 length: 13 residues. The junction had 4 bases not matched to a gene; V was cut back by 6 bases and J by 3 bases. As DNA, the CDR3 is TGTGCCAGCAGGGGACAGGACCTCTACGAGCAGTACTTC. Translation: CASRGQDLYEQYF.

V gene TRBV6-1 combines with J gene TRBJ2-7; 12 positions match TRBD2. V gave up 2 bases and J gave up 5 bases; unmatched junction bases: 1. The CDR3 extends over 14 amino acids. Germline V lookup: CDR1 MNHNS, CDR2 SASEGT. Here the CDR3 DNA reads TGTGCCAGCAGTGAACTAGCGGGGGGGAACGAGCAGTACTTC. The encoded protein is CASSELAGGNEQYF.

The chain combines TRBV5-5 with TRBJ2-3; D unresolved. Germline CDR1 reads SGHKS; CDR2 reads YYEKEE (reference sequence). The CDR3 is 13 residues long. Trimming stripped 0 bases from V and 2 bases from J, with 4 bases between. The CDR3 DNA sequence: TGTGCCAGCAGCTTGGACATCACAGATACGCAGTATTTT. Amino acids: CASSLDITDTQYF.

The chain recombines TRBV7-9 with TRBJ2-2; D unclear. CDR1 SEHNR and CDR2 FQNEAQ come from the germline V gene (reference sequence). Trimming stripped 5 bases from V and 8 bases from J, with 15 bases between. The CDR3 is made up of 14 amino acids. The CDR3 loop reads CASSPTNKKGELFF. As DNA, the CDR3 is TGTGCCAGCAGCCCAACTAATAAAAAAGGGGAGCTGTTTTTT.